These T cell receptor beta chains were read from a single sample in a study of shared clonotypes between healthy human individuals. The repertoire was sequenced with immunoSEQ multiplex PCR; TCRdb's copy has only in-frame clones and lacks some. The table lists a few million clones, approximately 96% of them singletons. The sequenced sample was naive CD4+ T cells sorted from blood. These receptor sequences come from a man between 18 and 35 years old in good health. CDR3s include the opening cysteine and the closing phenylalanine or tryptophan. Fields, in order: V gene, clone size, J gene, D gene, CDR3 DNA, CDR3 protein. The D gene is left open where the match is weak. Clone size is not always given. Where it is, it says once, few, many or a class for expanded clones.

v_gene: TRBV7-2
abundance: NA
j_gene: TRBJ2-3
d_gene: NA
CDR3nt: TGTGCCAGCAGCTTGGCCGTGGGGAGCACAGATACGCAGTATTTT
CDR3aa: CASSLAVGSTDTQYF

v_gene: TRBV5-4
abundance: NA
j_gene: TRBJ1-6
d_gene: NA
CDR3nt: TGTGCCAGCAGCTTGGGACATCGAGATTCACCCCTCCACTTT
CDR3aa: CASSLGHRDSPLHF

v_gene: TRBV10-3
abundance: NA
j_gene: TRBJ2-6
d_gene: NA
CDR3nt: TGTGCCATCAGTGGCTCTGGGGCCAACGTCCTGACTTTC
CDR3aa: CAISGSGANVLTF

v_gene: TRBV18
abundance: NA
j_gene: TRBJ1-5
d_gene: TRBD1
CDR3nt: TGTGCCAGCTCACCAGCCTCAGGGGGCGCTTATCAGCCCCAGCATTTT
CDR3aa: CASSPASGGAYQPQHF

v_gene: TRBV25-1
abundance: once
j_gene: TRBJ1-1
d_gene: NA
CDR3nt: TGTGCCAGCAGTCTGGGGAACACTGAAGCTTTCTTT
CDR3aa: CASSLGNTEAFF

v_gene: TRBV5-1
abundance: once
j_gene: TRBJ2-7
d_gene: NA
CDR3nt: TGCGCCAGCAGCTTGAGGCAGAGCTCCTACGAGCAGTACTTC
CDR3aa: CASSLRQSSYEQYF

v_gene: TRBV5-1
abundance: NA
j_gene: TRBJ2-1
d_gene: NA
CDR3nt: TGCGCCAGCAGCTTGGACAGGGTGGGCGTCGATGAGCAGTTCTTC
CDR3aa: CASSLDRVGVDEQFF

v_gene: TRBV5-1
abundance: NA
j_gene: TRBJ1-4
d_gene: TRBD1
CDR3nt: TGCGCCAGCAGCGTACAGGGGGCTAATGAAAAACTGTTTTTT
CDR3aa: CASSVQGANEKLFF

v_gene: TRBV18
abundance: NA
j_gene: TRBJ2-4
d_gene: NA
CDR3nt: TGTGCCAGCTCACCACCCCCGACTATTGCCAAAAACATTCAGTACTTC
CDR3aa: CASSPPPTIAKNIQYF

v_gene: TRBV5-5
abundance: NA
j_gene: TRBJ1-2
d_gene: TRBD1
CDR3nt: TGTGCCAGCAGCGCGAACAGGGGAGGCTACACCTTC
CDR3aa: CASSANRGGYTF

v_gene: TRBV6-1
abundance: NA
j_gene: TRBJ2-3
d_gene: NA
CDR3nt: TGTGCCACCCGATCAAGCGGAGTAGATACGCAGTATTTT
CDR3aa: CATRSSGVDTQYF

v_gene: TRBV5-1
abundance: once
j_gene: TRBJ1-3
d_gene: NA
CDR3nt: TGCGCCAGCAGCTTCACCGGGACGGCCTCGAGTACCACCATATATTTT
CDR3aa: CASSFTGTASSTTIYF

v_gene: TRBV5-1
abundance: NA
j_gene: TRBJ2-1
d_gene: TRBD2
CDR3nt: TGCGCCAGCAGCATCAGCGGGAGCGGATACAATGAGCAGTTCTTC
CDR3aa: CASSISGSGYNEQFF

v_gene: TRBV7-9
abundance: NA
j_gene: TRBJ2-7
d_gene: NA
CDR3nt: TGTGCCAGCAGTCGGACCGGCCAAATCGAGCCCTACGAGCAGTACTTC
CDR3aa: CASSRTGQIEPYEQYF

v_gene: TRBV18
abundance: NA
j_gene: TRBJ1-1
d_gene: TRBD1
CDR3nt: TGTGCCAGCTCACCATTCAGGGGGACCCAGGGGCTCACTGAAGCTTTCTTT
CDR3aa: CASSPFRGTQGLTEAFF

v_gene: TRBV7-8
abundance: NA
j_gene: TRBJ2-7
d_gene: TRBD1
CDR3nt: TGTGCCAGCAGCTGGGACAGCTCCTACGAGCAGTACTTC
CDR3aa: CASSWDSSYEQYF

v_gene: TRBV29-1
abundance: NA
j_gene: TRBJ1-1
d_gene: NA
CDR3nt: TGCAGCGTTGAAACCGGCAGGGCGGGTTGGACTGAAGCTTTCTTT
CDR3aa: CSVETGRAGWTEAFF

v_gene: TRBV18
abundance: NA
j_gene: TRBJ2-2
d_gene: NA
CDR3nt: TGTGCCAGCTCATTAGTAGGCAGGGCGAGGTCGATAACCGGGGAGCTGTTTTTT
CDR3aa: CASSLVGRARSITGELFF

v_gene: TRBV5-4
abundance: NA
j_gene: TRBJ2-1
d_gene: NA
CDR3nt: TGTGCCAGCAGCTTGGTCGGGAACAATGAGCAGTTCTTC
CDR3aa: CASSLVGNNEQFF

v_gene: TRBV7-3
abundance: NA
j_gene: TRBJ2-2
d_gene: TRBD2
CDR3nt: TGTGCCAGCAGCTCCGCCGGGACTAGCAAGACCGGGGAGCTGTTTTTT
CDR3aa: CASSSAGTSKTGELFF

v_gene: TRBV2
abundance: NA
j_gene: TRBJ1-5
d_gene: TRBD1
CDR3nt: TGTGCCAGCAGTTATGGACAGGGAGATCAGCCCCAGCATTTT
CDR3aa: CASSYGQGDQPQHF

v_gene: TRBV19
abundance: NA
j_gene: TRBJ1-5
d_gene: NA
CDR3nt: TGTGCCAGTAGCAATACAGGGATCAATCAGCCCCAGCATTTT
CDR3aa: CASSNTGINQPQHF

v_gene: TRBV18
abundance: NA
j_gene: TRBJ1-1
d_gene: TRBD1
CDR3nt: TGTGCCAGCTCACCGCGCGGACCAAACAGGGGGAACACTGAAGCTTTCTTT
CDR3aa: CASSPRGPNRGNTEAFF

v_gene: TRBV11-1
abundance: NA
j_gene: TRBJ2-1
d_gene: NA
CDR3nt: TGTGCCAGCAGAAAAGGAACGTTAGATGAGCAGTTCTTC
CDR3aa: CASRKGTLDEQFF

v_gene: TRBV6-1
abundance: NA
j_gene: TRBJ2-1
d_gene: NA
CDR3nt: TGTGCCAGCAGTCCTCGGGGACAACGAATAGGGGAGCAGTTCTTC
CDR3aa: CASSPRGQRIGEQFF

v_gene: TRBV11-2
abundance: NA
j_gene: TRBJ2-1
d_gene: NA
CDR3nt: TGTGCCAGCAGCTCAAGGGACAATCTGCAGTTCTTC
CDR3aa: CASSSRDNLQFF

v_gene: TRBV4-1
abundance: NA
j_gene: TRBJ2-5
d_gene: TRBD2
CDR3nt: TGCGCCAGCAGCAGACTAGCGGGGACCCAAGAGACCCAGTACTTC
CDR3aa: CASSRLAGTQETQYF

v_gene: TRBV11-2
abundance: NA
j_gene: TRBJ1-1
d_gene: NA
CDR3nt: TGTGCCAGCAGCTTAGAGGGGGGCGTCACTGAAGCTTTCTTT
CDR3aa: CASSLEGGVTEAFF

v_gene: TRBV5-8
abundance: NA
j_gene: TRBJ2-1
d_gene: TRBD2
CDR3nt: TGTGCCAGCAGCAGGGGACTAGCGGGAGGTACCTACAATGAGCAGTTCTTC
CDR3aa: CASSRGLAGGTYNEQFF

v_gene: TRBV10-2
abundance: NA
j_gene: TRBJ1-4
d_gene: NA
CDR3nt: TGCGCCAGCAGTGAGTTCAGGGAGGGTGAAAAACTGTTTTTT
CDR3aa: CASSEFREGEKLFF

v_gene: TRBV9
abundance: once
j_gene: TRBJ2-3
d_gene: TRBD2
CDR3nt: TGTGCCAGCGGGTATAGCGGGAGGGCCTTGGATACGCAGTATTTT
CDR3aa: CASGYSGRALDTQYF

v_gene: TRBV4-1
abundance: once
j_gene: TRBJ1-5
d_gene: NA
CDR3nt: TGCGCCAGCAGCCAAGAGGGAGAAGGGACCAATCAGCCCCAGCATTTT
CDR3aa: CASSQEGEGTNQPQHF

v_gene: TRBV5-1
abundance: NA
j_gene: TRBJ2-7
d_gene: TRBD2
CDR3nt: TGCGCCAGCAGCTGGTCCACCTCTAGCGGGAGCCTCCCGCAGGAGCAGTACTTC
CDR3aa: CASSWSTSSGSLPQEQYF